Sequencing of this TCR beta chain was carried out in a study of shared clonotypes between healthy human individuals. Study details: Every donor yielded three CD4 naive, three CD4 memory, two CD8 naive and one CD8 memory plate.

Generated by immunoSEQ multiplex PCR, the TCRdb table keeps only in-frame clones and is missing some. This sample has roughly 2.2 million clones, with about nine tenths found just once. CDR1 and CDR2 from the germline V gene are SEHNR and FQNEAQ (reference sequence). The CDR3 runs 13 residues. Trimming took 1 base from V and 9 from J, leaving 10 bases between them. V and J are TRBV7-9 and TRBJ1-5; no reliable D call. The sequencing input was naive CD4+ T cells from PBMCs. Subset denoted: CD45RA+ positively selected. The receptor's source is a man between 18 and 29 years old in good health. Some clones in this sample may be carry-over from other donors' samples. As DNA, the CDR3 is TGTGCCAGCAGCTTAGGAGAGCAGGTGCCCCAGCATTTT. Protein: CASSLGEQVPQHF. Complete variable domain (other parts from reference TRBV7-9 and TRBJ1-5): DTGVSQNPRHKITKRGQNVTFRCDPISEHNRLYWYRQTLGQGPEFLTYFQNEAQLEKSRLLSDRFSAERPKGSFSTLEIQRTEQGDSAMYLCASSLGEQVPQHFGDGTRLSIL.